This T cell receptor (beta chain) was found in a study of blood T cell repertoires in COVID-19. Study details: T cells, B-cell-depleted T cells, or PBMCs provided the cDNA or gDNA that served as material.

Under the authors' procedure: Amplification of reference gene primers provided the estimated nucleated cell counts. The method was immunoSEQ multiplex PCR; TCRdb's version includes in-frame clones alone and lacks a portion of them. The V and J calls and clone size were taken over from that table, and D and trimming were inferred from the DNA. The data show approximately 340,000 clones, roughly 90% seen once. Enrolment of Seattle patients took place during active infection, and they were followed longitudinally. The CDR3 is 17 residues long. The V end lost 3 bases, the J end lost 4 bases, and 21 bases lay between the germline ends. Germline V CDR1 and CDR2: SNHLY, FYNNEI.

The chain couples TRBV2 to TRBJ1-2; possibly TRBD1 for D (6 bases). Sequenced: peripheral blood. The receptor was derived from a man between 25 and 39 years old with COVID-19, enrolled during active disease. CDR3 sequence (DNA): TGTGCCAGCAGTGAGGGGGGGGTCAGGACAGTCGGCTATGGCTACACCTTC. Amino acids: CASSEGGVRTVGYGYTF.